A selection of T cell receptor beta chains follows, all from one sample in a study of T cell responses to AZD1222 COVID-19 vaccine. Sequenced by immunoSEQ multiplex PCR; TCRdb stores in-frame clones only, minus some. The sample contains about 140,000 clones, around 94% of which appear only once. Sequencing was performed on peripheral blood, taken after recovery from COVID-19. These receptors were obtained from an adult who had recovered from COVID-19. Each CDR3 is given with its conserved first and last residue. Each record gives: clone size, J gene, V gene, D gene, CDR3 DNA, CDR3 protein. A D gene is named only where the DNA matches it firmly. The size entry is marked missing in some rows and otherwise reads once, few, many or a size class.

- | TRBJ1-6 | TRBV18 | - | TGTGCCAGCTCACCAAGTCAGTCGGGGTTTGGTTCACCCCTCCACTTT | CASSPSQSGFGSPLHF
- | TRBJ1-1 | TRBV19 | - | TGTGCCAGTAACGGTGGCACTGAAGCTTTCTTT | CASNGGTEAFF
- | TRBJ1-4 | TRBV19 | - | TGTGCCAGTAGTCTCTCCGGACCTAATGAAAAACTGTTTTTT | CASSLSGPNEKLFF
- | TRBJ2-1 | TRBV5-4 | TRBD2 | TGTGCCAGCAGCTCCCTAGCGGGAGCCAACAATGAGCAGTTCTTC | CASSSLAGANNEQFF
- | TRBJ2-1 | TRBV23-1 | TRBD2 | TGCGCCAGCAGTCAATCCCGCTTAGCGGGAGGGAAGAATGAGCAGTTCTTC | CASSQSRLAGGKNEQFF
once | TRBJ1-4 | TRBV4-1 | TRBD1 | TGCGCCAGCAGCCAAGACCGGTCGGGTGCTGGGGACAGGGGGGAAAAACTGTTTTTT | CASSQDRSGAGDRGEKLFF
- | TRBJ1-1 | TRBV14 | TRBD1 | TGTGCCAGCAGCCTAAGGACAGGGGTTGGGGACACTGAAGCTTTCTTT | CASSLRTGVGDTEAFF
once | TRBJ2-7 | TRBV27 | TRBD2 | TGTGCCAGCAGTTCTCCCAGGACTAGCGCGGTGAACGAGCAGTACTTC | CASSSPRTSAVNEQYF
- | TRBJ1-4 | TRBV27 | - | TGTGCCAGCAGTTTGGGAGTAACCATGGCCCGTGAAAAACTGTTTTTT | CASSLGVTMAREKLFF
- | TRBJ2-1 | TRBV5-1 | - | TGCGCCAGCGCGACCCGGGCAGGGAGCTCCTACAATGAGCAGTTCTTC | CASATRAGSSYNEQFF
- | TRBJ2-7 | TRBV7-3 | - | TGTGCCAGCAGTTTAAGAAGAGGGCAGTACTTC | CASSLRRGQYF
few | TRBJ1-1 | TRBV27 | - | TGTGCCAGCAGACACTCCTTATTTTCAGGAAGGAACACTGAAGCTTTCTTT | CASRHSLFSGRNTEAFF
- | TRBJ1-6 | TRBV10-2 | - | TGCGCCAGCAGTGAGGGGTTAGGGGACTATAATTCACCCCTCCACTTT | CASSEGLGDYNSPLHF
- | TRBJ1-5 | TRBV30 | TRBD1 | TGTGCCTGGTCCTCCGGGACAGGGCCCCTTCAGCCCCAGCATTTT | CAWSSGTGPLQPQHF
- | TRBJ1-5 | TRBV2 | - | TGTGCCAGCGGTCTGGGGAGGGCTCAGCCCCAGCATTTT | CASGLGRAQPQHF
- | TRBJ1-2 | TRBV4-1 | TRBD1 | TGCGCCAGCAGCCTTGAGGGGTGGCAGGGGGCCGGCTATGGCTACACCTTC | CASSLEGWQGAGYGYTF
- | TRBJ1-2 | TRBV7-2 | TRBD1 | TGTGCCAGCAGCTTAGCCGGGACAGGGGACTATGGCTACACCTTC | CASSLAGTGDYGYTF
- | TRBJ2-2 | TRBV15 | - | TGTGCCACCAGCAGAGGGATGACAGCTGGGGAGCTGTTTTTT | CATSRGMTAGELFF
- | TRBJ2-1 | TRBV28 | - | TGTGCCAGCAGTACGACTGTACTCAATGAGCAGTTCTTC | CASSTTVLNEQFF
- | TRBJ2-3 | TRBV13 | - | TGTGCCAGCAGCTTATCGCCCCTAGCGAGGCTCACAGATACGCAGTATTTT | CASSLSPLARLTDTQYF
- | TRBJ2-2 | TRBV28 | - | TGTGCCAGCAGTTTGGGGACTTTGTACACCGGGGAGCTGTTTTTT | CASSLGTLYTGELFF
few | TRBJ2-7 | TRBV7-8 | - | TGTGCCAGCAGCTCCTGGTCGTATCGTCTCGAGCAGTACTTC | CASSSWSYRLEQYF
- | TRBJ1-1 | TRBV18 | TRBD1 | TGTGCCAGCTCGCCTACAGGGGGGGGTACTGAAGCTTTCTTT | CASSPTGGGTEAFF
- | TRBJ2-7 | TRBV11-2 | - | TGTGCCAGCAGCTTCAGACCAAGGGGGGACTACGAGCAGTACTTC | CASSFRPRGDYEQYF
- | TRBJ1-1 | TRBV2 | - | TGTGCCAGCAGTGCGGGAAGGGAGGGCGTGAACACTGAAGCTTTCTTT | CASSAGREGVNTEAFF
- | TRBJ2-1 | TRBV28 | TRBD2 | TGTGCCAGCAGTCCTCCTTCGGGGACTATCTACAATGAGCAGTTCTTC | CASSPPSGTIYNEQFF
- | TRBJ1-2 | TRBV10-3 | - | TGTGCCATCAGTGCCCGGACCCGCGAGGGCCATGGCTACACCTTC | CAISARTREGHGYTF
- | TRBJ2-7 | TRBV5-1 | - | TGCGCCAGCAGCTTGGATATGGGCAGCGCCTACGAGCAGTACTTC | CASSLDMGSAYEQYF
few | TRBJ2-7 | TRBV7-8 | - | TGTGCCAGCAGCCCGGCGACAGGTACCTCCTACGAGCAGTACTTC | CASSPATGTSYEQYF
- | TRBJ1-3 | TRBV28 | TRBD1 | TGTGCCAGCAGTTTATCCCCGTGGACAGGGCCTGGAAACACCATATATTTT | CASSLSPWTGPGNTIYF
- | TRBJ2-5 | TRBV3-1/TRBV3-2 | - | TGTGCCAGCAGCCAAGATACCGGGTTCGGACAAGAGACCCAGTACTTC | CASSQDTGFGQETQYF
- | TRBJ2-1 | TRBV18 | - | TGTGCCAGCTCACCGGGACGCGATGAGCAGTTCTTC | CASSPGRDEQFF